The clone carrying this TCR beta chain was detected only once. A junction end diverges from the germline sequence, so it may reflect a read error. At the DNA level, this CDR3 is encoded by other sequences in the same sample as well. The data are from a study of blood T cell repertoires in COVID-19. Across the study: The United States, Italy and Spain supplied acute and convalescent COVID-19 samples. PBMCs, B-cell-depleted T cells, or T cells were the source of the cDNA or gDNA that made up the material.

Germline assignment: CDR1 ENHRY and CDR2 SYGVKD. The CDR3 totals 13 residues. Authors' analysis steps: Reference gene primer amplification yielded estimated nucleated cell counts. The protocol was immunoSEQ multiplex PCR, while the TCRdb copy is restricted to in-frame clones and leaves out a portion. V and J calls plus clone size are reproduced from that table; the DNA served to infer D and trimming. The repertoire consists of over 120,000 clones, with roughly 80% occurring once and the leading ten covering approximately 3.5%. This TCR was sampled from a man in his 70s who had recovered from COVID-19. Sample: peripheral blood. The rearrangement uses TRBV10-3 and TRBJ2-1; D is perhaps TRBD2 (5 bases). CDR3 loop: CAISESNSDEQFF. The CDR3 bases are TGTGCCATCAGCGAGTCGAATAGCGATGAGCAGTTCTTC.